A single T cell receptor beta chain is shown here with its context. This entry belongs to a study of blood T cell repertoires in COVID-19. In the study overall: COVID-19 samples, acute and convalescent, were from the United States, Italy and Spain. Sources were T cells, B-cell-depleted T cells, or PBMCs; the material itself was cDNA or gDNA.

CDR1 and CDR2 from the germline V gene are LNHDA and SQIVND (reference sequence). This CDR3 has 17 amino acids. The ends lost 5 bases at V and 8 bases at J; junction bases unmatched: 10. Original methodology: Using reference gene primer amplification, nucleated cell counts were estimated. The repertoire was sequenced with immunoSEQ multiplex PCR; TCRdb's copy has only in-frame clones and lacks some. V and J calls plus clone size are reproduced from that table; the DNA served to infer D and trimming. The repertoire holds about 300,000 clones, approximately 83% seen once, with 13% in the top ten. The chain recombines TRBV19 with TRBJ2-1, with TRBD2 matching 15 bases. The sequence derives from a human donor in a cohort sampled during active COVID-19. Source material: peripheral blood. In DNA form, the CDR3 reads TGTGCCAGTAGTTCGCCGGGACTAGCGGGAGGTTACCATGAGCAGTTCTTC. This sequence encodes CASSSPGLAGGYHEQFF.